This T cell receptor (beta chain) was sequenced in a study of metastatic and nonmetastatic thyroid tumors. Study context: Repertoire data that came from the blood and tumor or nodule tissue of malignant and benign thyroid patients were compared.

Trimming pared 2 bases from V and 4 bases from J, leaving 23 bases between. The length of the CDR3 is 18 residues. No patient received treatment before thyroid surgery. Original analysis: The authors used CDR3 differences across clinicopathological groups to build a distant-metastasis classifier for papillary thyroid cancer. TCRdb redid the clone calls on the PCR reads using MiXCR. Here the V and J calls rest on TCRdb's processing, not on the authors' analysis. In the table there are around 30,000 clones, 10% to 15% of which are singletons. This clonotype was obtained from a female donor with papillary thyroid cancer or a benign thyroid nodule (not recorded which). Some clones in this sample may be carry-over from other donors' samples. The sample was blood. This chain joins TRBV12-3 or TRBV12-4 and TRBJ1-1, with D uncertain. The CDR3 nucleotides read TGTGCCAGCAGTTTAAAATCCGGGATATCCCTAGGGCGCACTGAAGCTTTCTTT. Residues: CASSLKSGISLGRTEAFF.